The sample holds many counts of the clone carrying this TCR beta chain. These data are taken from a study of molecular identifiers for immune sequencing clone quantification. TCRdb re-called the PCR reads through MiXCR, storing one row per CDR3 protein. The profile shows about 640,000 distinct CDR3 sequences, 15% to 20% of them singletons. This CDR3 comprises 15 residues. The germline gives CDR1 SGHRS, CDR2 YFSETQ. V gave up 4 bases and J gave up 3 bases; unmatched junction bases: 7. Sequences were obtained from naive CD8+ T cells from blood, with Jurkat cell RNA spiked in. Subset here: FACS-sorted CD8+CD4-CCR7+CD45RA+ naive T cells. V and J are TRBV5-1 and TRBJ2-3, with 8 bases identical to TRBD2. The sequence derives from a human donor in good health. Some libraries in this study had Jurkat cell RNA spiked in. This chain's CDR3 is CASSGSGSKTDTQYF. The CDR3 DNA reads TGCGCCAGCAGCGGAAGCGGGAGTAAGACAGATACGCAGTATTTT.